This entry lists 15 T cell receptor beta chains sequenced from one sample in a study of PD-1 blockade in classical Hodgkin lymphoma. Profiled with immunoSEQ multiplex PCR; TCRdb holds only in-frame clones, not every one. The repertoire holds over 6,000 clones, with approximately 79% as singletons. In every patient, relapse followed autologous stem cell transplantation, while exposure to brentuximab vedotin differed. Material: peripheral blood mononuclear cells (PBMCs), obtained at baseline. The receptors shown here come from a human donor with classical Hodgkin lymphoma.

J is TRBJ2-4 and V is TRBV5-1; 7 bases fit TRBD1. CDR1 is SGHRS and CDR2 is YFSETQ in the germline V gene. J gave up 9 bases and V 0 bases, and 15 bases lay outside the gene matches. The CDR3 runs 17 residues. In DNA form, the CDR3 reads TGCGCCAGCAGCTTGGATCCCCTGAATGAGGGGGCCGGCATTCAGTACTTC. It is translated as CASSLDPLNEGAGIQYF. Drawing the rest from reference TRBV5-1 and TRBJ2-4, the complete variable domain is KAGVTQTPRYLIKTRGQQVTLSCSPISGHRSVSWYQQTPGQGLQFLFEYFSETQRNKGNFPGRFSGRQFSNSRSEMNVSTLELGDSALYLCASSLDPLNEGAGIQYFGAGTRLSVL.

The genes are TRBV5-6 and TRBJ2-7, with a tentative D call TRBD1 (5 bases). CDR3 size: 14 residues. Germline V lookup: CDR1 SGHDT, CDR2 YYEEEE. The ends were cut back, 1 base at V and 2 bases at J, with 10 bases in the middle. CDR3 DNA: TGTGCCAGCAGCTTGATGCAGGGAACCTACGAGCAGTACTTC. Translated, it gives CASSLMQGTYEQYF.

This chain joins TRBV10-3 and TRBJ2-5, with TRBD2 identical over 14 bases. Germline V lookup: CDR1 ENHRY, CDR2 SYGVKD. The CDR3 sequence is 15 residues long. Germline trimming cut 9 bases from V and 4 bases from J; bases unmatched to any gene: 7. The CDR3 DNA reads as TGTGCCATTAGTCCGGGACTAGCGGGAGTAGAGACCCAGTACTTC. Protein product: CAISPGLAGVETQYF.

CDR3 amino acids: CASSKALAGLAKNIQYF. CDR3 sequence (DNA): TGTGCCAGCAGCAAAGCACTAGCGGGACTAGCCAAAAACATTCAGTACTTC. V and J are TRBV21-1 and TRBJ2-4; TRBD2 reflects the table's D call only, with no check against the DNA. TRBV21-1 is classified as a pseudogene. The CDR3 has 17 residues.

This chain links TRBV7-8 with TRBJ2-7, with a tentative D call TRBD2 (5 bases). The DNA end is a closer match to TRBJ2-5, so the J assignment may be wrong. The CDR3 loop spans 14 amino acids. Looked up from germline, CDR1 is SGHVS and CDR2 is FQNEAQ. CDR3 sequence reads: CASSLDPGMETQYF. CDR3 nucleotide sequence: TGTGCCAGCAGCTTAGATCCGGGAATGGAGACCCAGTACTTC.

V usage is TRBV13 and J usage is TRBJ1-1; D is perhaps TRBD1 (5 bases). The germline V gene encodes CDR1 PRHDT and CDR2 FYEKMQ (reference sequence). CDR3 length: 13 amino acids. The V end lost 4 bases, the J end lost 4 bases, and 10 bases lay between the germline ends. The CDR3 DNA reads TGTGCCAGCAGCTCCGGGGCCCGCACTGAAGCTTTCTTT. Its translation is CASSSGARTEAFF.

The V call is TRBV5-6, the J call TRBJ1-1; D is undetermined. Deletions cut 4 bases from V and 0 bases from J, with 7 bases between. The V gene's germline CDR1 is SGHDT and CDR2 YYEEEE. The CDR3 runs to 13 residues. CDR3 nucleotide sequence: TGTGCCAGCAGCCCCCCGATGAACACTGAAGCTTTCTTT. It is translated as CASSPPMNTEAFF.

The chain has TRBV4-1 and TRBJ2-2; D is uncertain. The CDR3 sequence is 15 residues long. Trimming took 0 bases from V and 1 from J, leaving 6 bases between them. The germline gives CDR1 MGHRA, CDR2 YSYEKL. The CDR3: CASSQDSLNTGELFF. The CDR3 region has the DNA TGCGCCAGCAGCCAAGACAGCCTGAACACCGGGGAGCTGTTTTTT.

J is TRBJ1-2 and V is TRBV5-8, with D perhaps TRBD1 (5 bases). Germline assignment: CDR1 SGHTS and CDR2 YDEGEE. CDR3 length: 16 amino acids. Trimming stripped 2 bases from V and 4 bases from J, with 18 bases between. The CDR3 is CASSLAGTPTSYGYTF. As DNA, the CDR3 is TGTGCCAGCAGCTTAGCCGGGACCCCCACCAGCTATGGCTACACCTTC.

CDR3 protein: CASSSHPGGTDTQYF. The CDR3 bases are TGTGCCAGCTCATCTCACCCCGGAGGGACAGATACGCAGTATTTT. The chain joins TRBV18 to TRBJ2-3; the D gene is possibly TRBD2 (6 bases). The CDR3 sequence is 15 residues long. Trimming pared 5 bases from V and 3 bases from J, leaving 15 bases between. Germline CDR1 and CDR2: KGHSH and LQKENI.

The chain uses TRBV9 and TRBJ2-7; D gene unclear. V gave up 4 bases and J gave up 6 bases, with 17 bases separating them. Per the germline V gene, CDR1 is SGDLS and CDR2 is YYNGEE. CDR3 size: 14 residues. The CDR3 protein is CASSFTGEITEQYF. The CDR3 nucleotides read TGTGCCAGCAGCTTCACGGGTGAAATCACCGAGCAGTACTTC.

V usage is TRBV30 and J usage is TRBJ2-1, with 8 positions matching TRBD2. This CDR3 contains 13 residues. After removal of 4 bases from V and 5 bases from J, the junction contained 4 bases not matched to a gene. Germline lookup yields CDR1 GTSNPN and CDR2 SVGIG (reference sequence). CDR3 protein: CAWNSGTNNEQFF. The CDR3, as DNA: TGTGCCTGGAATAGCGGGACTAACAATGAGCAGTTCTTC.

The chain joins TRBV29-1 to TRBJ2-5, with no clear D. The CDR3 is 13 amino acids. Trimming pared 2 bases from V and 1 base from J, leaving 8 bases between. Germline-derived CDR1 and CDR2 are SQVTM and ANQGSEA. CDR3 in DNA: TGCAGCGTTGAAAGGACCCGCCAAGAGACCCAGTACTTC. Translating it yields CSVERTRQETQYF.

The chain is built from TRBV7-2 and TRBJ2-5; D ambiguous. The CDR3 extends over 16 amino acids. Germline V lookup: CDR1 SGHTA, CDR2 FQGNSA. V lost 5 bases, J lost 1 base, and 17 bases lay in between. The CDR3 region has the DNA TGTGCCAGCAGCCTCTTCTCCCGGCAACCCCAAGAGACCCAGTACTTC. The encoded protein is CASSLFSRQPQETQYF.

This clone has just a few counts. The chain is built from TRBV28 and TRBJ2-4; 8 nucleotides match TRBD1. Looked up from germline, CDR1 is MDHEN and CDR2 is SYDVKM. This CDR3 has 14 residues. V lost 7 bases and J lost 3; bases outside the gene matches: 5. DNA of the CDR3: TGTGCCAGCACAGGGGGCGCAGTCAAAAACATTCAGTACTTC. This codes for CASTGGAVKNIQYF.